The source of this T cell receptor beta chain is a study of CD8 T cells in ankylosing spondylitis. As concerns this clonotype: The target antigen is unknown.

5'-RACE, quantitative and with molecular barcodes, yielded the TCR beta libraries. Using its own MiXCR run on the 5' RACE reads, TCRdb lists one record per CDR3 protein. Of approximately 350,000 distinct CDR3 sequences listed, 20% to 25% are singletons. The CDR3 covers 17 residues. Whole-study results and caveats: In reactive arthritis synovial fluid and blood, some motif variants had been reported before.

The sequenced sample was blood, either unsorted or a sorted T cell fraction (not recorded which). The receptor's source is a male donor with ankylosing spondylitis or in good health (not recorded which). The chain uses TRBV21-1 and TRBJ2-7; the listed D gene, TRBD1, was not tested against the DNA. TRBV21-1 is listed as a pseudogene. Here the CDR3 reads CASSKAQGDRGAYEQYF. As DNA, the CDR3 is TGTGCCAGCAGCAAAGCGCAAGGGGACAGGGGCGCCTACGAGCAGTACTTC.